The T cell receptor (beta chain) described here comes from a study of control samples from healthy donors and cancer patients. Germline CDR1 and CDR2: MGHRA and YSYEKL. This CDR3 is 18 amino acids long. The ends were cut back, 1 base at V and 0 bases at J, with 19 bases in the middle. Profiled with immunoSEQ multiplex PCR; TCRdb holds only in-frame clones, not every one. The sample has over 90,000 clones, around nine tenths seen once. Sequencing input: PBMCs. This chain links TRBV4-1 with TRBJ2-7; the D is unclear. The receptor comes from a man in his 60s with lung cancer. CDR3 in amino acids: CASSQGVGVGVSSYEQYF. The CDR3 coding sequence is TGCGCCAGCAGCCAAGGGGTAGGAGTCGGAGTAAGCTCCTACGAGCAGTACTTC.